This T cell receptor beta chain appears in the sequencing data of a study of control samples from healthy donors and cancer patients. The method was immunoSEQ multiplex PCR; TCRdb's version includes in-frame clones alone and lacks a portion of them. The data hold 110,000 to 150,000 clones, with about 90% observed a single time. The sample consisted of blood. This receptor was taken from a man younger than 30 in good health.

In nucleotides, the CDR3 is TGTGCCAGCAGTACTACAGGGGCTGGGGCCAACGTCCTGACTTTC. It encodes CASSTTGAGANVLTF. The gene calls are TRBV6-6 and TRBJ2-6; 7 bases align to TRBD1. Germline CDR1 MNHNY, CDR2 SVGAGI (reference sequence). This CDR3 has 15 amino acids. V shed 5 bases, J shed 2 bases, and the junction held 3 bases outside the gene matches.